This T cell receptor beta chain was captured by sequencing in a study of T cells in Graves' hyperthyroidism and ophthalmopathy. Study-wide context: Sampling of peripheral blood happened at initial diagnosis, prior to any treatment. Study findings and constraints: A 13 V-J signature model discriminated ophthalmopathy versus stable hyperthyroidism.

Amplification targeted TCR beta CDR3 regions from RNA transcripts. Carried out on the TCR CDR3, a first-round RT-PCR used the HTBI primer set. TCRdb re-called the multiplex PCR reads with MiXCR, one entry per CDR3 protein. The sample has some 440,000 distinct CDR3 sequences, 15% to 19% seen once. This clonotype was seen ten or more times. What it recognizes is unknown. CDR3 length equals 15 residues. Germline V CDR1 and CDR2: SQVTM, ANQGSEA. Trimming cost V 5 bases and J 8 bases; bases outside gene matches: 14. Orbital computed tomography, thyroid ultrasound, serum thyroxine and TRAb, and clinical symptoms together informed the diagnoses. The authors took PBMCs from roughly 9.5 ml fresh peripheral blood.

The sequencing input was blood. The clonotype comes from a young woman with Graves' hyperthyroidism. The V call is TRBV29-1, the J call TRBJ1-4; 7 nucleotides line up with TRBD1. The CDR3 protein is CSVTRGRGYNEKLFF. CDR3 nucleotides: TGCAGCGTTACCCGAGGCAGGGGGTATAACGAAAAACTGTTTTTT.